The rows below give T cell receptor beta chains drawn from one sample of a study of CD8 T cells in ankylosing spondylitis. MiXCR, run by TCRdb on the 5' RACE reads, gives a single entry per CDR3 protein. The top ten hold less than 3% of the sample, which has approximately 250,000 distinct CDR3 sequences, about 11% seen once. Sequenced sample: blood, either unsorted or a sorted T cell fraction (not recorded which). The receptor source for this set is a male donor with ankylosing spondylitis or in good health (not recorded which). CDR3s include the opening cysteine and the closing phenylalanine or tryptophan. A D gene is named only where the DNA matches it firmly. Size is omitted from some rows. Given values are once, few, many or a class for expanded clones.

v_gene: TRBV7-9; j_gene: TRBJ2-7; abundance: many; d_gene: .; CDR3aa: CASSLEARNEQYF; CDR3nt: TGTGCCAGCAGCTTAGAGGCCCGGAACGAGCAGTACTTC
v_gene: TRBV2; j_gene: TRBJ2-7; abundance: many; d_gene: .; CDR3aa: CASSEGPSRDEQYF; CDR3nt: TGTGCCAGCAGTGAAGGGCCCAGCCGAGACGAGCAGTACTTC
v_gene: TRBV30; j_gene: TRBJ1-2; abundance: many; d_gene: .; CDR3aa: CAWSVTGYGYTF; CDR3nt: TGTGCCTGGAGTGTCACCGGGTATGGCTACACCTTC
v_gene: TRBV7-9; j_gene: TRBJ2-1; abundance: many; d_gene: TRBD2; CDR3aa: CASSFGLAEYNEQFF; CDR3nt: TGTGCCAGCAGCTTTGGACTAGCGGAATACAATGAGCAGTTCTTC
v_gene: TRBV20-1; j_gene: TRBJ2-5; abundance: many; d_gene: TRBD1; CDR3aa: CSATDRGRKQETQYF; CDR3nt: TGCAGTGCTACAGACAGGGGACGGAAACAAGAGACCCAGTACTTC
v_gene: TRBV12-3/TRBV12-4; j_gene: TRBJ1-1; abundance: many; d_gene: .; CDR3aa: CASRALSQNTEAFF; CDR3nt: TGTGCCAGCAGGGCCCTAAGTCAGAACACTGAAGCTTTCTTT
v_gene: TRBV30; j_gene: TRBJ2-3; abundance: .; d_gene: TRBD1; CDR3aa: CAWMTGADLGTDTQYF; CDR3nt: TGTGCCTGGATGACAGGGGCCGACCTGGGCACAGATACGCAGTATTTT
v_gene: TRBV24-1; j_gene: TRBJ2-1; abundance: .; d_gene: TRBD2; CDR3aa: CATSDLLAGGQNEQFF; CDR3nt: TGTGCCACCAGTGATTTACTAGCGGGAGGGCAAAATGAGCAGTTCTTC
v_gene: TRBV4-1; j_gene: TRBJ2-2; abundance: few; d_gene: TRBD2; CDR3aa: CASSISWTSTGELFF; CDR3nt: TGCGCCAGCAGCATATCGTGGACTAGCACCGGGGAGCTGTTTTTT
v_gene: TRBV7-2; j_gene: TRBJ1-2; abundance: many; d_gene: .; CDR3aa: CASSLGSALGYTF; CDR3nt: TGTGCCAGCAGCTTAGGGTCGGCTCTAGGCTACACCTTC
v_gene: TRBV6-1; j_gene: TRBJ2-1; abundance: many; d_gene: .; CDR3aa: CAGRAGGNEQFF; CDR3nt: TGTGCCGGTAGAGCCGGGGGCAATGAGCAGTTCTTC
v_gene: TRBV6-5; j_gene: TRBJ2-2; abundance: once; d_gene: TRBD1; CDR3aa: CASSYEAGTGNTGELFF; CDR3nt: TGTGCCAGCAGCTACGAGGCCGGGACAGGGAACACCGGGGAGCTGTTTTTT
v_gene: TRBV5-1; j_gene: TRBJ2-7; abundance: few; d_gene: .; CDR3aa: CASSLEKEEYF; CDR3nt: TGCGCCAGCAGCTTGGAAAAAGAGGAATACTTC
v_gene: TRBV13; j_gene: TRBJ2-1; abundance: many; d_gene: TRBD2; CDR3aa: CASSAFSGIPYNEQFF; CDR3nt: TGTGCCAGCAGCGCCTTTAGCGGGATCCCCTACAATGAGCAGTTCTTC
v_gene: TRBV4-1; j_gene: TRBJ2-1; abundance: .; d_gene: TRBD2; CDR3aa: CASSQDPRLAGSNEQFF; CDR3nt: TGCGCCAGCAGCCAAGATCCCCGACTAGCGGGATCTAATGAGCAGTTCTTC
v_gene: TRBV4-1; j_gene: TRBJ2-1; abundance: .; d_gene: TRBD2; CDR3aa: CASSPGLGREYNEQFF; CDR3nt: TGCGCCAGCAGCCCGGGGCTGGGGAGGGAGTACAATGAGCAGTTCTTC
v_gene: TRBV3-1; j_gene: TRBJ1-3; abundance: few; d_gene: .; CDR3aa: CASSQDTGSGNTIYF; CDR3nt: TGTGCCAGCAGCCAAGATACCGGCTCTGGAAACACCATATATTTT
v_gene: TRBV4-2; j_gene: TRBJ1-1; abundance: .; d_gene: .; CDR3aa: CASSQESRPNTEAFF; CDR3nt: TGTGCCAGCAGCCAAGAGTCCAGGCCAAACACTGAAGCTTTCTTT
v_gene: TRBV24-1; j_gene: TRBJ2-3; abundance: .; d_gene: TRBD2; CDR3aa: CATSDPTSGGPTDTQYF; CDR3nt: TGTGCCACCAGTGACCCCACTAGCGGAGGACCCACAGATACGCAGTATTTT
v_gene: TRBV4-1; j_gene: TRBJ1-4; abundance: many; d_gene: .; CDR3aa: CASSQVTSPLTTNEKLFF; CDR3nt: TGCGCCAGCAGCCAAGTGACCAGTCCTCTTACAACTAATGAAAAACTGTTTTTT
v_gene: TRBV29-1; j_gene: TRBJ1-1; abundance: many; d_gene: .; CDR3aa: CSVRTGTLNTEAFF; CDR3nt: TGCAGCGTCCGGACGGGGACATTGAACACTGAAGCTTTCTTT